These 18 T cell receptor beta chains were sequenced from one sample in a study of blood T cell repertoires in COVID-19. Sequencing used immunoSEQ multiplex PCR; TCRdb keeps in-frame clones, though not all of them. The sample contains over 200,000 clones, 80% of which appear only once. The sample taken for sequencing was peripheral blood. Receptors were obtained from a human donor in a cohort sampled during active COVID-19.

V usage is TRBV11-2 and J usage is TRBJ2-2; 14 positions agree with TRBD2. Trimming at V came to 1 base and at J to 6 bases, leaving 4 bases not matched to a gene. This CDR3 has 17 amino acids. In germline, CDR1 is SGHAT, CDR2 FQNNGV. For the CDR3, the DNA is TGTGCCAGCAGCTTAGGGGGGACTAGCGGGAGAGCCGGGGAGCTGTTTTTT. Translating gives CASSLGGTSGRAGELFF.

This clone was picked up one time. The chain uses TRBV28 and TRBJ1-3, with D possibly being TRBD1 (5 bases). Trimming shortened V by 2 bases and J by 1 base, and 12 bases separated the two germline ends. The germline V gene has CDR1 MDHEN and CDR2 SYDVKM. The CDR3 runs 16 residues. The CDR3 DNA sequence: TGTGCCAGCAGTTTAGCGGGGGTTGCTTCTGGAAACACCATATATTTT. This translates into CASSLAGVASGNTIYF. The full variable domain, rest sourced from reference TRBV28 and TRBJ1-3, is DVKVTQSSRYLVKRTGEKVFLECVQDMDHENMFWYRQDPGLGLRLIYFSYDVKMKEKGDIPEGYSVSREKKERFSLILESASTNQTSMYLCASSLAGVASGNTIYFGEGSWLTVV.

This rearrangement joins TRBV27 to TRBJ1-3, with D perhaps TRBD1 (5 bases). Looked up from germline, CDR1 is MNHEY and CDR2 is SMNVEV (reference sequence). V dropped 5 bases and J dropped 2 bases, with 13 bases sitting between them. CDR3 length: 15 amino acids. The CDR3 region is CASSPSDIPGNTIYF. CDR3 bases: TGTGCCAGCAGTCCATCGGACATCCCTGGAAACACCATATATTTT.

The CDR3 nucleotides are TGTGCCAGCAGTGCGACAGGGCCTAATCAGCCCCAGCATTTT. This sequence encodes CASSATGPNQPQHF. The chain is built from TRBV25-1 and TRBJ1-5; TRBD1 agrees at 7 bases. The CDR3 has 14 residues. With V trimmed by 4 bases and J by 4 bases, 4 bases remained unmatched. Germline CDR1 and CDR2: MGHDK and SYGVNS.

This sequence joins TRBV9 and TRBJ2-7; D possibly corresponds to TRBD1 (6 bases). This CDR3 is 14 amino acids long. The germline V and J ends were trimmed by 4 bases and 4 bases, with 15 bases remaining between them. The germline V gene has CDR1 SGDLS and CDR2 YYNGEE. CDR3 sequence (DNA): TGTGCCAGCAGCCTCGGGACATTGGCTTACGAGCAGTACTTC. Its protein product is CASSLGTLAYEQYF.

This clone was counted a few times. This chain uses TRBV5-1 with TRBJ1-1; D may be TRBD1 (6 bases). Trimming shortened V by 7 bases and J by 1 base, and 11 bases separated the two germline ends. The germline gives CDR1 SGHRS, CDR2 YFSETQ. There are 13 residues in the CDR3. In DNA, the CDR3 is TGCGCCAGCGCACTGACAGGGAACACTGAAGCTTTCTTT. Amino acid sequence: CASALTGNTEAFF.

The genes are TRBV4-3 and TRBJ2-7; 9 nucleotides align to TRBD2. With V trimmed by 3 bases and J by 3 bases, 3 bases remained unmatched. The CDR3 is made up of 14 amino acids. CDR1 LGHNA and CDR2 YSLEER come from the germline V gene. The CDR3 here is CASSQASGNYEQYF. The CDR3 nucleotides are TGCGCCAGCAGCCAGGCTAGCGGGAACTACGAGCAGTACTTC.

This sequence joins TRBV29-1 and TRBJ1-2, with 7 bases matching TRBD1. The CDR3 runs to 11 residues. J was trimmed by 7 bases and V by 7 bases; bases with no gene match: 6. CDR1 and CDR2 (germline): SQVTM, ANQGSEA. The CDR3: CSATGDGGYTF. The CDR3 nucleotides read TGCAGCGCTACAGGGGACGGTGGCTACACCTTC.

J is TRBJ2-3 and V is TRBV27, with TRBD1 identical over 8 bases. V was pared by 5 bases and J by 1 base, with 5 bases of the junction left unmatched. The V gene's germline CDR1 is MNHEY and CDR2 SMNVEV (reference sequence). The CDR3 runs to 15 residues. CDR3 nucleotide sequence: TGTGCCAGCAGTATAAGGACAGGGCGCACAGATACGCAGTATTTT. It codes for CASSIRTGRTDTQYF.

This chain joins TRBV7-2 and TRBJ2-7; no reliable D call. The ends were cut back, 5 bases at V and 3 bases at J, with 11 bases in the middle. The CDR3 consists of 13 residues. Germline lookup yields CDR1 SGHTA and CDR2 FQGNSA. The CDR3 bases are TGTGCCAGCAGCATAACTAATTTCTACGAGCAGTACTTC. Its protein product is CASSITNFYEQYF.

Comment on this clone: The identical CDR3 is also encoded by other nucleotide sequences in the sample. The V call is TRBV9, the J call TRBJ2-7; D is perhaps TRBD2 (5 bases). V gave up 0 bases and J gave up 3 bases, with 7 bases separating them. Germline V lookup: CDR1 SGDLS, CDR2 YYNGEE. The CDR3 contains 13 residues. CDR3 amino acids: CASSVEAGYEQYF. The CDR3 region has the DNA TGTGCCAGCAGCGTAGAGGCGGGCTACGAGCAGTACTTC.

The chain joins TRBV2 to TRBJ1-1, with TRBD1 matching over 7 bases. The CDR3 is 13 residues long. V shed 3 bases, J shed 5 bases, and the junction held 3 bases outside the gene matches. Looked up from germline, CDR1 is SNHLY and CDR2 is FYNNEI. CDR3 loop: CASSEQQGTEAFF. The CDR3, as DNA: TGTGCCAGCAGTGAGCAACAGGGGACTGAAGCTTTCTTT.

The DNA for the CDR3 is TGTGCCAGCAGCTTAGTCAGGGGGCTCTGCAATCAGCCCCAGCATTTT. It codes for CASSLVRGLCNQPQHF. This rearrangement joins TRBV11-3 to TRBJ1-5, with TRBD1 matching 8 bases. This CDR3 spans 16 amino acids. CDR1 SGHNT and CDR2 YENEEA come from the germline V gene. V lost 1 base, J lost 2 bases, and 4 bases stayed unmatched.

The V gene is TRBV18, the J gene TRBJ2-2; D is undetermined. Germline CDR1 KGHSH, CDR2 LQKENI. Trimming pared 2 bases from V and 0 bases from J, leaving 10 bases between. The CDR3 spans 16 residues. Written as DNA, the CDR3 is TGTGCCAGCTCACCAGTGAGGTCGACGAACACCGGGGAGCTGTTTTTT. It encodes CASSPVRSTNTGELFF.

The genes are TRBV6-2 or TRBV6-3 and TRBJ1-1, with a tentative D call TRBD1 (5 bases). From germline, CDR1 is MNHEY and CDR2 SVGEGT. This CDR3 region has 16 residues. The V end lost 4 bases, the J end lost 2 bases, and 17 bases lay between the germline ends. This chain's CDR3 is CASSFDSQMRNTEAFF. The CDR3 DNA is TGTGCCAGCAGTTTCGACAGCCAGATGAGAAACACTGAAGCTTTCTTT.

The chain is built from TRBV7-9 and TRBJ1-1; tentatively, D is TRBD1 (6 bases). The CDR3 spans 16 residues. From germline, CDR1 is SEHNR and CDR2 FQNEAQ (reference sequence). V shed 2 bases and J shed 0 bases, with 13 bases lying between them. As DNA, the CDR3 is TGTGCCAGCAGCTTAATGGGACACAGGATGAACACTGAAGCTTTCTTT. Translating it yields CASSLMGHRMNTEAFF.

The chain recombines TRBV28 with TRBJ1-2; D is ambiguous. Trimming removed 10 bases from V and 0 bases from J, with 12 bases in between. The CDR3 spans 13 residues. Germline CDR1 is MDHEN and CDR2 is SYDVKM. The CDR3 is CAIFTPANYGYTF. CDR3 coding DNA: TGTGCCATCTTCACCCCAGCTAACTATGGCTACACCTTC.

V gene TRBV9 combines with J gene TRBJ2-1; TRBD2 matches 14 bases. Germline assignment: CDR1 SGDLS and CDR2 YYNGEE. J lost 9 bases, V lost 0 bases, and 5 bases had no gene match. The CDR3 is 16 amino acids. In DNA form, the CDR3 reads TGTGCCAGCAGCGTAGTTGGACTAGCGGGAGGAGGTGAGCAGTTCTTC. The encoded protein is CASSVVGLAGGGEQFF.